This is a list of T cell receptor beta chains from one sample in a study of T-cell reconstitution after alpha-beta-depleted transplantation in children. TCRdb independently ran MiXCR on the PCR reads; one entry per CDR3 protein. The table shows 250,000 to 300,000 distinct CDR3 sequences, with about 7.3% occurring only once. Sequenced here: peripheral blood, sampled 360 days after TCRalphabeta/CD19-depleted stem cell transplant. The receptors stem from a female patient aged 2 to 10 who had a stem cell transplant for Fanconi anemia, so the T cells may come from the graft donor. Each CDR3 is given with its conserved first and last residue. D genes are given only for firm matches. Clone size is shown for a subset of rows, as once, few, many or a class of expanded clone.

clone size	V gene	J gene	D gene	CDR3 protein	CDR3 DNA
many	TRBV20-1	TRBJ2-1	TRBD2	CSATGLAGGNNEQFF	TGCAGTGCGACGGGACTAGCGGGAGGGAACAATGAGCAGTTCTTC
few	TRBV28	TRBJ2-3	TRBD2	CASSWTSGRPSTDTQYF	TGTGCCAGCAGTTGGACTAGCGGGAGGCCGAGCACAGATACGCAGTATTTT
few	TRBV2	TRBJ2-6	TRBD2	CASTRGGLGANVLTF	TGTGCCAGCACACGGGGGGGGCTAGGGGCCAACGTCCTGACTTTC
few	TRBV15	TRBJ2-3	NA	CATSGRGRATDTQYF	TGTGCCACCAGCGGCAGGGGAAGGGCCACAGATACGCAGTATTTT
few	TRBV5-1	TRBJ2-3	NA	CASSFYDPSTDTQYF	TGCGCCAGCAGCTTCTATGACCCTAGCACAGATACGCAGTATTTT
many	TRBV6-5	TRBJ2-2	TRBD2	CATNLAGGHTGELFF	TGTGCCACCAACCTAGCGGGGGGACACACCGGGGAGCTGTTTTTT
NA	TRBV12-3/TRBV12-4	TRBJ1-2	TRBD1	CASSWDSPPSYGYTF	TGTGCCAGCAGTTGGGACAGCCCACCATCCTATGGCTACACCTTC
many	TRBV4-2	TRBJ2-5	TRBD2	CASSRLKTGGETQYF	TGTGCCAGCAGCCGACTAAAAACGGGGGGAGAGACCCAGTACTTC
many	TRBV5-1	TRBJ2-2	NA	CASSLDARVNTGELFF	TGCGCCAGCAGCTTGGACGCCAGGGTGAACACCGGGGAGCTGTTTTTT
few	TRBV5-1	TRBJ1-4	NA	CASSLGTVVGEKLFF	TGCGCCAGCAGCTTGGGGACAGTTGTTGGTGAAAAACTGTTTTTT
NA	TRBV14	TRBJ2-1	NA	CASSQGITAGFYNEQFF	TGTGCCAGCAGCCAAGGAATTACAGCAGGCTTCTACAATGAGCAGTTCTTC
NA	TRBV4-2	TRBJ1-4	TRBD1	CASSLRTGYEKLFF	TGTGCCAGCAGCCTCAGGACAGGGTATGAAAAACTGTTTTTT
many	TRBV29-1	TRBJ1-2	NA	CSVESRTANYGYTF	TGCAGCGTTGAATCCCGGACAGCGAACTATGGCTACACCTTC
few	TRBV20-1	TRBJ1-1	TRBD1	CSARISGGTEAFF	TGCAGTGCTAGAATATCAGGGGGCACTGAAGCTTTCTTT
many	TRBV12-3/TRBV12-4	TRBJ2-3	NA	CASSLGASPDTQYF	TGTGCCAGCAGTTTAGGGGCATCTCCAGATACGCAGTATTTT
many	TRBV4-2	TRBJ2-5	TRBD2	CASSPWTRQQETQYF	TGTGCCAGCAGCCCGTGGACTAGACAGCAAGAGACCCAGTACTTC